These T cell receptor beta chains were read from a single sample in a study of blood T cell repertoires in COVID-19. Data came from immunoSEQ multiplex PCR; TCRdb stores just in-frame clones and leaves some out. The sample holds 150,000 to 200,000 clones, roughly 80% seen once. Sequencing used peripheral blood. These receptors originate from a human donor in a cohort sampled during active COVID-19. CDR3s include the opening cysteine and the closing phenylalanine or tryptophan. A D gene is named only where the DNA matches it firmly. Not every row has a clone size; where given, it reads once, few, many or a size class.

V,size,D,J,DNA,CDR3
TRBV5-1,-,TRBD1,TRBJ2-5,TGCGCCAGCAGCTTGGGGGACAGGGACCCGGAGACCCAGTACTTC,CASSLGDRDPETQYF
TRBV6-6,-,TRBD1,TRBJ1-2,TGTGCCAGCAGTGCGCCGCAAACAGGGGGTGGCTACACCTTC,CASSAPQTGGGYTF
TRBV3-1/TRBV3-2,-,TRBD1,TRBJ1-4,TGTGCCAGCAGCTCTCTGACAGGGAAAAACGAAAAACTGTTTTTT,CASSSLTGKNEKLFF
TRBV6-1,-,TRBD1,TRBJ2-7,TGTGCCAGCAGTGAGGCGCCGGGACAGGGGGTTTACGAGCAGTACTTC,CASSEAPGQGVYEQYF
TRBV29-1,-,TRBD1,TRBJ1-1,TGCAGCGTTTTTGGGGACAGGGGGCGGCGGACTGAAGCTTTCTTT,CSVFGDRGRRTEAFF
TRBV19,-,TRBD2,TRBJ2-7,TGTGCCAGTAGTATAGGGGGACTAGAATCCTACGAGCAGTACTTC,CASSIGGLESYEQYF
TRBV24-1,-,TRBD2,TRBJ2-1,TGTGCCACCGGTTTAGCGGGGCAAGCCTACAATGAGCAGTTCTTC,CATGLAGQAYNEQFF
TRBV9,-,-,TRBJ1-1,TGTGCCAGCAGCGGGCGGACGGAGGCTGAAGCTTTCTTT,CASSGRTEAEAFF
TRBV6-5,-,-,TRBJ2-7,TGTGCCAGCAGTTACCCCGCGGGCAGCTCCTACGAGCAGTACTTC,CASSYPAGSSYEQYF
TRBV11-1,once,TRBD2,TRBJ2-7,TGTGCCAGCAGCTTAGGGACTAGTTGGGAGCAGTACTTC,CASSLGTSWEQYF
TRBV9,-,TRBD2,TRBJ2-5,TGTGCCAGCAGCGTTGCGGGAGGGCCCCAAGAGACCCAGTACTTC,CASSVAGGPQETQYF
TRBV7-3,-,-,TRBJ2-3,TGTGCCAGCAGCTTAATGGGCAGTCCTAGCACAGATACGCAGTATTTT,CASSLMGSPSTDTQYF
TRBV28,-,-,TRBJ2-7,TGTGCCAGCAGTGGGAGCTCCTACGAGCAGTACTTC,CASSGSSYEQYF
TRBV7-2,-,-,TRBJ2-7,TGTGCCAGCAGCTTAGACGGACACGGATACTACGAGCAGTACTTC,CASSLDGHGYYEQYF
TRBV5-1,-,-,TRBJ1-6,TGCGCCAGCAGTCTGGTCAGCTCCTATAATTCACCCCTCCACTTT,CASSLVSSYNSPLHF
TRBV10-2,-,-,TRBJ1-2,TGCGCCAGCAGTGAGCCGCCCTCCGGGAGTGACTATGGCTACACCTTC,CASSEPPSGSDYGYTF
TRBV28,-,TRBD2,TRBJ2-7,TGTGCCAGCAGTTTTACGACTAGCGGGACCTACGAGCAGTACTTC,CASSFTTSGTYEQYF
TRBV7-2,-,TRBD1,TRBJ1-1,TGTGCCAGCAGTCGTGACAGGGTGAACACTGAAGCTTTCTTT,CASSRDRVNTEAFF
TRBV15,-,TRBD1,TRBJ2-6,TGTGCCACCAGCACATTACAGGGGGCCTTGTCTGGGGCCAACGTCCTGACTTTC,CATSTLQGALSGANVLTF
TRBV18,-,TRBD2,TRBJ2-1,TGTGCCAGCTCACCTTTACCGGGAGGGGACAATGAGCAGTTCTTC,CASSPLPGGDNEQFF
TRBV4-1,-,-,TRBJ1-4,TGCGCCAGCAGAAGGGGTGAAAAACTGTTTTTT,CASRRGEKLFF
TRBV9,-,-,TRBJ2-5,TGTGCCAGCAGCGTACTACAGGGACCTGGGGAGACCCAGTACTTC,CASSVLQGPGETQYF